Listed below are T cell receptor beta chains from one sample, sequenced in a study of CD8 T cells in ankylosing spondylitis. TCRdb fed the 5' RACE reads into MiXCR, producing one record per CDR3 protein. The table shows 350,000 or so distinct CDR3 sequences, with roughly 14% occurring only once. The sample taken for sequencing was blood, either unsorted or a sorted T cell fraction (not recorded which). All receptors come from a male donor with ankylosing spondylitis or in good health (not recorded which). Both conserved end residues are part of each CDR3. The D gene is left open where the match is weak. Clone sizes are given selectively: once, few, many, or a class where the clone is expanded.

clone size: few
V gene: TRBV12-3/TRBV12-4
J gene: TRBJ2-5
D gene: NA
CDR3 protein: CASSLRNGSGRETQYF
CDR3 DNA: TGTGCCAGCAGTTTGAGGAACGGATCGGGTCGCGAGACCCAGTACTTC

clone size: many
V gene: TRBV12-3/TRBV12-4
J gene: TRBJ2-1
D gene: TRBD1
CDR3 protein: CASSTPHLHRGHEQFF
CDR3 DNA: TGTGCCAGCAGCACTCCACACCTACACAGGGGACATGAGCAGTTCTTC

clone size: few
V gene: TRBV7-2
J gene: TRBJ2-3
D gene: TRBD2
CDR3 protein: CASSLSGRDTDTQYF
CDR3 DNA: TGTGCCAGCAGCCTTAGCGGGAGGGATACAGATACGCAGTATTTT

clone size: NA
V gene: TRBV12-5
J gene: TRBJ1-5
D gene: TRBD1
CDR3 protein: CASGSELGQGGNQPQHF
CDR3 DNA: TGTGCTAGTGGTTCCGAATTAGGACAGGGGGGTAATCAGCCCCAGCATTTT

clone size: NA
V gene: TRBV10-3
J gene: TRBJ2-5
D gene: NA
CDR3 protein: CAISESTTNQETQYF
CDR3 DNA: TGTGCCATCAGTGAGTCGACGACCAATCAAGAGACCCAGTACTTC

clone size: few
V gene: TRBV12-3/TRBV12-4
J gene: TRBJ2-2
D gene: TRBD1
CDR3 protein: CASSPPSGTGTAGELFF
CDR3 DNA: TGTGCCAGCAGTCCCCCCTCCGGGACAGGGACAGCCGGGGAGCTGTTTTTT

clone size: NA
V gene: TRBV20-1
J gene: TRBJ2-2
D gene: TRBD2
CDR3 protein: CSASLAGHTGELFF
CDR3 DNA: TGCAGTGCCTCCCTAGCGGGACACACCGGGGAGCTGTTTTTT

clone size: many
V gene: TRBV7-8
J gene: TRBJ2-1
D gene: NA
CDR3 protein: CASSSRTYNEQFF
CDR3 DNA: TGTGCCAGCAGCTCCCGGACCTACAATGAGCAGTTCTTC

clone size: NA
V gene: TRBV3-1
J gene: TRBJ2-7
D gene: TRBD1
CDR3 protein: CASSQSDREYEQYF
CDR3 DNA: TGTGCCAGCAGCCAGTCGGACAGGGAATACGAGCAGTACTTC

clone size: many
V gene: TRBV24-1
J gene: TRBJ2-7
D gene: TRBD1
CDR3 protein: CATIVPGQISYEQYF
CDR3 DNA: TGTGCCACCATAGTTCCGGGACAGATCTCCTACGAGCAGTACTTC

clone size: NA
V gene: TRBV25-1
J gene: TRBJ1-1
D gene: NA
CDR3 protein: CASRNRFNTEAFF
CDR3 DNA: TGTGCCAGCAGAAATAGGTTCAACACTGAAGCTTTCTTT

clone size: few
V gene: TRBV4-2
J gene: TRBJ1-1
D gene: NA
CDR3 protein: CASSQDLWNTEAFF
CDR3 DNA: TGTGCCAGCAGCCAAGATCTGTGGAACACTGAAGCTTTCTTT

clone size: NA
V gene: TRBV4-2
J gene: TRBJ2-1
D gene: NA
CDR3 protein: CASSQGDRGMNEQFF
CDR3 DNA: TGTGCCAGCAGCCAAGGCGACCGGGGAATGAATGAGCAGTTCTTC

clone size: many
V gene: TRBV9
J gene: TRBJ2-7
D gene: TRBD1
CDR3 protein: CASSVSTGTYEQYF
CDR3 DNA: TGTGCCAGCAGCGTCTCGACAGGGACCTACGAGCAGTACTTC

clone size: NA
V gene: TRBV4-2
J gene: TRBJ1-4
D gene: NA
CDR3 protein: CASSQGNGGLGEKLFF
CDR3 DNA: TGTGCCAGCAGCCAAGGCAACGGGGGTTTAGGGGAAAAACTGTTTTTT

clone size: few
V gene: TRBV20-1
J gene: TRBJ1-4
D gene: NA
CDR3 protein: CSARWPGINEKLFF
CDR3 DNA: TGCAGTGCTAGGTGGCCGGGTATTAATGAAAAACTGTTTTTT

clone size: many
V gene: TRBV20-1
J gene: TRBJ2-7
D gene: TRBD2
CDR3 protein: CSATPGTSVQTYEQYF
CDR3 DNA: TGCAGTGCAACGCCCGGGACTAGCGTACAGACCTACGAGCAGTACTTC

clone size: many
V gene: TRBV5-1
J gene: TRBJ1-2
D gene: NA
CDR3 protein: CASSLDGVYGYTF
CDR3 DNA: TGCGCCAGCAGCTTGGATGGGGTCTATGGCTACACCTTC

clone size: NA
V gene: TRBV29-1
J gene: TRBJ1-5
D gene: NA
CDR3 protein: CSVVPSFGQPQHF
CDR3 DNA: TGCAGCGTTGTTCCCTCGTTCGGTCAGCCCCAGCATTTT

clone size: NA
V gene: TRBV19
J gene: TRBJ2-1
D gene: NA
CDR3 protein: CASSLAWNEQFF
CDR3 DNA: TGTGCCAGTAGTCTAGCATGGAATGAGCAGTTCTTC

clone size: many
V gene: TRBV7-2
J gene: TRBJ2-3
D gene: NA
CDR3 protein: CASSLMTDTQYF
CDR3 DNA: TGTGCCAGCAGCTTAATGACAGATACGCAGTATTTT

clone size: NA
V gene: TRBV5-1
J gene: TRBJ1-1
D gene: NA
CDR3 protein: CASSSRVERANTEAFF
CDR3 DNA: TGCGCCAGCAGCTCCCGGGTTGAAAGGGCGAACACTGAAGCTTTCTTT

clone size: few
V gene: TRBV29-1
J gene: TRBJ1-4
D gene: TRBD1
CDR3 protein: CSVGQVMNEKLFF
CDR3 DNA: TGCAGCGTCGGACAGGTGATGAATGAAAAACTGTTTTTT

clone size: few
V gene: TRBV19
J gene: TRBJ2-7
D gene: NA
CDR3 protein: CASSIVGSSHEQYF
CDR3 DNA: TGTGCCAGTAGTATAGTTGGTAGTTCCCACGAGCAGTACTTC

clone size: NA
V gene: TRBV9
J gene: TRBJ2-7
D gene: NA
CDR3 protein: CASSVIGGEQYF
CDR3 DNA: TGTGCCAGCAGCGTAATCGGTGGCGAGCAGTACTTC